This T cell receptor beta chain was sequenced during a study of CD8+ T cells in alopecia areata. cDNA prepared by RNA extraction and subsequent reverse transcription served as the template for sequencing. The data were produced by immunoSEQ multiplex PCR, yet TCRdb's version contains in-frame clones alone and is incomplete. The sample has 110,000 or so clones, approximately 60% seen once; the top ten hold approximately 2.8%. In germline, CDR1 is SGHDT, CDR2 YYEEEE. This CDR3 region has 14 residues. Deletions cut 4 bases from V and 4 bases from J, with 14 bases between. This clone appeared once. The V and J genes are TRBV5-6 and TRBJ1-2, with a weak D call TRBD1 (6 bases). The specimen sequenced was CD4+ T cells sorted from blood. The TCR originated in a human donor in good health. Here the CDR3 reads CASSPGRTAYGYTF. Written as DNA, the CDR3 is TGTGCCAGCAGCCCGGGGAGGACAGCCTATGGCTACACCTTC.